One sample yielded the 13 T cell receptor beta chains listed below, sequenced in a study of blood T cell repertoires in COVID-19. The repertoire was sequenced with immunoSEQ multiplex PCR; TCRdb's copy has only in-frame clones and lacks some. Among over 250,000 clones listed, over 75% were seen once. Specimen: PBMCs or T cells enriched from blood (not recorded which). The receptor set was obtained from a woman under 30 who had recovered from COVID-19.

This clone was observed once. This chain joins TRBV5-7 and TRBJ1-5; D unresolved. TRBV5-7 belongs to the ORF category, with a function that is uncertain. This CDR3 is 12 amino acids long. Trimming took 2 bases from V and 4 from J, leaving 4 bases between them. The CDR3 DNA reads TGTGCCAGCAGCTTCTTTAATCAGCCCCAGCATTTT. It yields the protein CASSFFNQPQHF.

The gene calls are TRBV7-6 and TRBJ1-5, with 7 bases lining up with TRBD1. The CDR3 spans 14 residues. Germline V gene lookup returns CDR1 SGHVS and CDR2 FNYEAQ. Trimming removed 5 bases from V and 5 bases from J; junction bases left unmatched: 6. CDR3 region: CASSINQGDQPQHF. Here the CDR3 DNA reads TGTGCCAGCAGCATAAACCAGGGGGATCAGCCCCAGCATTTT. The full variable domain, its missing parts supplied by reference TRBV7-6 and TRBJ1-5, is GAGVSQSPRYKVTKRGQDVALRCDPISGHVSLYWYRQALGQGPEFLTYFNYEAQQDKSGLPNDRFSAERPEGSISTLTIQRTEQRDSAMYRCASSINQGDQPQHFGDGTRLSIL.

The sample holds one count of this clone. This chain links TRBV30 with TRBJ2-4, with a weak D call TRBD1 (5 bases). Per germline, CDR1 GTSNPN and CDR2 SVGIG (reference sequence). The CDR3 totals 13 residues. V lost 1 base and J 5 bases, leaving 9 bases between the germline ends. The CDR3 DNA is TGTGCCTGGAGTGGCAGGGCCCAAAACATTCAGTACTTC. This gives the protein CAWSGRAQNIQYF.

V is TRBV27 and J is TRBJ1-4, with D hard to call. V was shortened by 5 bases and J by 7 bases, with 8 bases between the two germline ends. Germline loops: CDR1 MNHEY, CDR2 SMNVEV (reference sequence). The CDR3 runs 12 residues. CDR3 DNA: TGTGCCAGCAGTCAAACCAGTGAAAAACTGTTTTTT. As protein: CASSQTSEKLFF.

V usage is TRBV18 and J usage is TRBJ1-2; TRBD1 matches 12 bases. CDR3 length: 16 residues. Germline CDR1 KGHSH, CDR2 LQKENI. The ends lost 3 bases at V and 8 bases at J; junction bases unmatched: 10. The CDR3 DNA is TGTGCCAGCTCACCCTCCCCGGGACAGGGGGCCCAGGGCTACACCTTC. It encodes CASSPSPGQGAQGYTF.

This clone was seen a single time. The J gene is TRBJ1-2, the V gene TRBV18; no reliable D call. The CDR3 contains 17 residues. Trimming cost V 1 base and J 0 bases, with 15 bases left between them. Germline values: CDR1 KGHSH, CDR2 LQKENI. CDR3 nucleotide sequence: TGTGCCAGCTCACCACAGATCAGGTCCTCAGCTAACTATGGCTACACCTTC. It specifies CASSPQIRSSANYGYTF.

The sample holds a few counts of this clone. The V gene is TRBV11-2, the J gene TRBJ1-2; D may be TRBD1 (5 bases). Trimming pared 5 bases from V and 4 bases from J, leaving 23 bases between. The CDR3 consists of 17 residues. From germline, CDR1 is SGHAT and CDR2 FQNNGV. CDR3 amino acids: CASSASRGNHGGYGYTF. Written as DNA, the CDR3 is TGTGCCAGCAGCGCGAGCCGGGGAAACCACGGGGGCTATGGCTACACCTTC.

The chain combines TRBV4-1 with TRBJ1-4; the D gene is possibly TRBD1 (5 bases). There are 15 residues in the CDR3. Germline assignment: CDR1 MGHRA and CDR2 YSYEKL. The V and J ends lost 4 bases and 8 bases respectively, with 17 bases between them. The CDR3 protein is CASSPGAGSWEKLFF. The CDR3 DNA reads TGCGCCAGCAGCCCCGGGGCGGGGTCCTGGGAAAAACTGTTTTTT.

V and J are TRBV2 and TRBJ2-7; 9 bases map to TRBD2. J was trimmed by 3 bases and V by 0 bases; bases with no gene match: 3. Germline V CDR1 and CDR2: SNHLY, FYNNEI. CDR3 size: 15 residues. CDR3 amino acids: CASSEAAGGVYEQYF. Written as DNA, the CDR3 is TGTGCCAGCAGTGAAGCAGCGGGGGGTGTCTACGAGCAGTACTTC.

The chain is built from TRBV6-1 and TRBJ1-1, with 9 bases lining up with TRBD1. CDR1 MNHNS and CDR2 SASEGT come from the germline V gene. The CDR3 totals 17 residues. With V trimmed by 0 bases and J by 1 base, 6 bases remained unmatched. The CDR3 reads CASSEAMTGGRNTEAFF. The DNA of the CDR3 is TGTGCCAGCAGTGAAGCGATGACAGGGGGAAGGAACACTGAAGCTTTCTTT.

The chain couples TRBV6-5 to TRBJ1-2; TRBD1 is a possible D gene (6 bases). V was pared by 6 bases and J by 3 bases, with 14 bases between. This CDR3 spans 14 amino acids. Per germline, CDR1 MNHEY and CDR2 SVGAGI. The CDR3 region is CASRSPGVDYGYTF. The CDR3 nucleotides are TGTGCCAGCAGGAGTCCAGGGGTTGACTATGGCTACACCTTC.

The CDR3 DNA reads as TGTGCCAGCAGTTACTCGATCAGGGGAAAGAGCGAGCAGTACTTC. Translated: CASSYSIRGKSEQYF. V usage is TRBV6-5 and J usage is TRBJ2-7; TRBD1 is a possible D gene (6 bases). Trimming took off 0 bases at V and 6 bases at J, with 15 bases between the two ends. This CDR3 has 15 residues. CDR1 and CDR2 from the germline V gene are MNHEY and SVGAGI.

The chain couples TRBV11-3 to TRBJ2-2; D may be TRBD2 (5 bases). Trimming pared 5 bases from V and 8 bases from J, leaving 9 bases between. CDR1 and CDR2 from the germline V gene are SGHNT and YENEEA. The CDR3 sequence is 12 residues long. The CDR3 region has the DNA TGTGCCAGCAGCCGCCCGGGGGGGGAGCTGTTTTTT. Residues: CASSRPGGELFF.